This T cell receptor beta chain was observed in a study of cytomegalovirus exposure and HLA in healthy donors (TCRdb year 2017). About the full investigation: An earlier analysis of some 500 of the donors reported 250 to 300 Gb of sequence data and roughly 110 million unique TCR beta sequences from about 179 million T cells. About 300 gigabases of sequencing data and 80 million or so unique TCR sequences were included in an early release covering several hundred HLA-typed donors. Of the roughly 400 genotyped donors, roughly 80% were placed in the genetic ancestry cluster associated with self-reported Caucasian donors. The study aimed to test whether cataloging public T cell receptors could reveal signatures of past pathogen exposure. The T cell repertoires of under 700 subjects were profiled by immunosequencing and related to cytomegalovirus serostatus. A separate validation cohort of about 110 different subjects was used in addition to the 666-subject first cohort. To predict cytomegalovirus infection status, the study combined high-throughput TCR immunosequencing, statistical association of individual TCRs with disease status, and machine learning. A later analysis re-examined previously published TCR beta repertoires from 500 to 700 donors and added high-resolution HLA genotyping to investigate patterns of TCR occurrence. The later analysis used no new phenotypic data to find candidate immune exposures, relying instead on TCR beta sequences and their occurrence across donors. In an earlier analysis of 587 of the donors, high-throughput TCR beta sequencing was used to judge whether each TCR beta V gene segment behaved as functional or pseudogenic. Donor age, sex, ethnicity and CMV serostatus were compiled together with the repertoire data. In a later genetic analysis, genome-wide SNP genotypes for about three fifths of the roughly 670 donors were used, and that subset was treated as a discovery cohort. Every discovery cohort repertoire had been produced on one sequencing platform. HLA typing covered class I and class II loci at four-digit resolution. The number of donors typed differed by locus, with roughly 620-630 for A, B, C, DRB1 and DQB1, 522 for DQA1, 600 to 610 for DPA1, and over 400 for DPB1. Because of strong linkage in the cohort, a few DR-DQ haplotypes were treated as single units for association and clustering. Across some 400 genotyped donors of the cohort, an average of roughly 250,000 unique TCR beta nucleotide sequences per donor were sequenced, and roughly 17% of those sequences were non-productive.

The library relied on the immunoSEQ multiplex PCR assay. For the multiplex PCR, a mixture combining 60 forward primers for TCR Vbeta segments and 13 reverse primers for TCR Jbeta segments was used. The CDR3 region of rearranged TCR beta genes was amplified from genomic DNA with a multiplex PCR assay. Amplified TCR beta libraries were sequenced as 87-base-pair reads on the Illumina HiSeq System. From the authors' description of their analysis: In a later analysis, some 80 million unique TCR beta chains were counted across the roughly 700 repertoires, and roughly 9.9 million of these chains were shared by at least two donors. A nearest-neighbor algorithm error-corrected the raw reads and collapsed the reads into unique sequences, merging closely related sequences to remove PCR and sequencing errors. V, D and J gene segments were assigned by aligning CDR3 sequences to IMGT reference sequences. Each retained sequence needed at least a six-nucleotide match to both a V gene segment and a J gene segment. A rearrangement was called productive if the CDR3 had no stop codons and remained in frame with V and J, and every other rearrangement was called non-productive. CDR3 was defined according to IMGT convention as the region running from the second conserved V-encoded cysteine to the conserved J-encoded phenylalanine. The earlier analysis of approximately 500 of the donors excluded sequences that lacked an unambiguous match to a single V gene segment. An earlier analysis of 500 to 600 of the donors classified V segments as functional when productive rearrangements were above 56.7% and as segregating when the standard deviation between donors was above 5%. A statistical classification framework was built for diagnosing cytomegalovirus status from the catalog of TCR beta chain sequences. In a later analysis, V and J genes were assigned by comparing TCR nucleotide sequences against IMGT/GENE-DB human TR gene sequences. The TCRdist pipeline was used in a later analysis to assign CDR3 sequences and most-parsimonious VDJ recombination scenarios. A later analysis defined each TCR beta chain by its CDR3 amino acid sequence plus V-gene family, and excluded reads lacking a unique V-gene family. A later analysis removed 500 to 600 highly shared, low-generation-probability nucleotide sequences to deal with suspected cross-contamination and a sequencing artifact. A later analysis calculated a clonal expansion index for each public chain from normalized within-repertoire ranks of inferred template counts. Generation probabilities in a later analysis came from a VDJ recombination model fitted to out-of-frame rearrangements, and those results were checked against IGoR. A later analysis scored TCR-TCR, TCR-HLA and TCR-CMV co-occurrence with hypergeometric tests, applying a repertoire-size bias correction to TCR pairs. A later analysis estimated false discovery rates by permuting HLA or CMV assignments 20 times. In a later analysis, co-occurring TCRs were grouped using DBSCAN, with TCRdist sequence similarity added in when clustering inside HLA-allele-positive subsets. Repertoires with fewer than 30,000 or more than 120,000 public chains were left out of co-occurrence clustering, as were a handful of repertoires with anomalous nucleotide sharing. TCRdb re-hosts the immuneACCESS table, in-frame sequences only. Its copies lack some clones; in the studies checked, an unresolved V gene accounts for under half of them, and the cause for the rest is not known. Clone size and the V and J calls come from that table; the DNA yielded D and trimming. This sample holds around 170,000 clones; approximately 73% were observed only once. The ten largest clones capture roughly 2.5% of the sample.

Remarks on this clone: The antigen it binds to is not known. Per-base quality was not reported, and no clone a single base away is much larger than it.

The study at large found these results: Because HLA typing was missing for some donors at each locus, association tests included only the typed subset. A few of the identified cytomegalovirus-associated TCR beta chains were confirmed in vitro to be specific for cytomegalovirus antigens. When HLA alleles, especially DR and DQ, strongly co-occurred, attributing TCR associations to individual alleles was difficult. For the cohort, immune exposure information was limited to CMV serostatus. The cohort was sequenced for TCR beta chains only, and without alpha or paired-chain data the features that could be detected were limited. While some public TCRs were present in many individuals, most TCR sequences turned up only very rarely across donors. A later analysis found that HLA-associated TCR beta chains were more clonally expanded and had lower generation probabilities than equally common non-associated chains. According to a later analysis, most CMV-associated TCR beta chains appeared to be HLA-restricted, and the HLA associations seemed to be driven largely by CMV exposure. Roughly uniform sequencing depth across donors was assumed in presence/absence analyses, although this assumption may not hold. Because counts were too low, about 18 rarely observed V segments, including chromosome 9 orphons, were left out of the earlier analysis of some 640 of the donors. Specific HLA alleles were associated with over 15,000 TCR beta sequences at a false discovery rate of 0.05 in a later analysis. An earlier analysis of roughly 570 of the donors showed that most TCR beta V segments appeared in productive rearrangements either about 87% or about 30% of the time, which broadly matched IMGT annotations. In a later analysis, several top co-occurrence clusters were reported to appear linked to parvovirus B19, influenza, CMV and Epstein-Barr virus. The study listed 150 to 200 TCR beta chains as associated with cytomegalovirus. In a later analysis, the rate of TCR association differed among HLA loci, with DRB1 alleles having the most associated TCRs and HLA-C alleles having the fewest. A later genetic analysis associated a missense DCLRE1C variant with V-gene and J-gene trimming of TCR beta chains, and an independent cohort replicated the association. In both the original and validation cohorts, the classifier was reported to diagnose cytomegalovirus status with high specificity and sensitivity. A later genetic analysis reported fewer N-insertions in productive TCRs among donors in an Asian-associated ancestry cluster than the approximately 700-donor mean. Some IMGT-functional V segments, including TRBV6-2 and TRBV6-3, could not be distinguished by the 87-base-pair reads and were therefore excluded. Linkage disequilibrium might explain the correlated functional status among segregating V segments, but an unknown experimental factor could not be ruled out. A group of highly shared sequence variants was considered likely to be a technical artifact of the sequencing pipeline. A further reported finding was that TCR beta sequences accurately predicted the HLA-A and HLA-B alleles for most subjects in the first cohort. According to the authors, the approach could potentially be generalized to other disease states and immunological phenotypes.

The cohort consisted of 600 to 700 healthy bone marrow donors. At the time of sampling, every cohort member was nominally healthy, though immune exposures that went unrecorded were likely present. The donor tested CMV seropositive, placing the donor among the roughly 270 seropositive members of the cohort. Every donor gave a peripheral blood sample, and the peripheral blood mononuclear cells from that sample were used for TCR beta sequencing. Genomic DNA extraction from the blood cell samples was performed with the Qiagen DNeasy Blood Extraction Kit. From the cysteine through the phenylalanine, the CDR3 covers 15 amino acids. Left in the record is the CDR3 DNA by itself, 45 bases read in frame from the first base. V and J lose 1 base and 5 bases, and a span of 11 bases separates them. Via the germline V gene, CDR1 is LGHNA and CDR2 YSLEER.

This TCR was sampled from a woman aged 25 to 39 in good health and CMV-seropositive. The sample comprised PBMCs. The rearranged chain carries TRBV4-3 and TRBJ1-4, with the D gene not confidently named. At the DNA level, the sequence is TGCGCCAGCAGCCAAGTGTCCCAGAAGAATGAAAAACTGTTTTTT. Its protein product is CASSQVSQKNEKLFF.